This T cell receptor (beta chain) was sequenced for a study of blood T cell repertoires in COVID-19. Study summary: Samples representing acute and convalescent COVID-19 were sourced from the United States, Italy and Spain. From T cells, B-cell-depleted T cells, or PBMCs came the material, which was cDNA or gDNA.

In the original analysis: Cell counts per sample came from amplifying reference gene primers. Some clones are missing from TCRdb's copy, which holds only in-frame ones; the method was immunoSEQ multiplex PCR. From that table come the V and J calls and clone size; the DNA was used to work out D and trimming. The data show 45,000 to 55,000 clones, 90% seen once. Germline V gives CDR1 LGHDT, CDR2 YNNKEL (reference sequence). The CDR3 consists of 15 residues. The trim removed 1 base at V and 9 bases at J, leaving 4 bases unmatched. This sequence was found in a human donor in a cohort sampled during active COVID-19. Sequenced material: peripheral blood. The J gene is TRBJ1-6, the V gene TRBV3-1 (or the pseudogene TRBV3-2), with 9 bases identical to TRBD1. The CDR3 here is CASSQGTGDISPLHF. The CDR3 nucleotides read TGTGCCAGCAGCCAAGGGACAGGGGATATTTCACCCCTCCACTTT.